The 31 T cell receptor beta chains in this list originate from one sample, sequenced in a study of blood T cell repertoires in COVID-19. Using immunoSEQ multiplex PCR, the repertoire was profiled, and TCRdb retains in-frame clones only, with some absent. Seen here are roughly 400,000 clones, 88% observed once, and the top ten hold 1.4%. What was sequenced was PBMCs or T cells enriched from blood (not recorded which). The origin of the receptors is a woman aged 18-29 years who had been exposed to COVID-19.

The CDR3 DNA reads TGTGCCAGCAGGGAGCCAGGGATAGAGACCCAGTACTTC. It specifies CASREPGIETQYF. The chain couples TRBV7-9 to TRBJ2-5, with D possibly matching TRBD1 (5 bases). Per germline, CDR1 SEHNR and CDR2 FQNEAQ (reference sequence). V was pared by 6 bases and J by 4 bases, with 12 bases between. This CDR3 comprises 13 residues.

This chain joins TRBV4-3 and TRBJ2-2, with 12 bases identical to TRBD2. Germline assignment: CDR1 LGHNA and CDR2 YSLEER. J was trimmed by 0 bases and V by 3 bases; bases with no gene match: 5. The CDR3 length is 18 residues. CDR3 protein: CASSHGLAGLSNTGELFF. The CDR3 DNA follows: TGCGCCAGCAGCCATGGACTAGCGGGGCTCTCGAACACCGGGGAGCTGTTTTTT.

This clone has a handful of counts. This rearrangement joins TRBV5-1 to TRBJ2-7; possibly TRBD2 for D (6 bases). CDR3 length: 16 amino acids. Trimming pared 1 base from V and 7 bases from J, leaving 21 bases between. The germline CDR1 and CDR2 sequences are SGHRS and YFSETQ. Here the CDR3 reads CASSLFSDSSGSEQYF. CDR3 bases: TGCGCCAGCAGCTTGTTCTCAGATAGTAGCGGTAGTGAGCAGTACTTC.

Note on this clone: The same CDR3 can be traced to other DNA sequences in this sample. The chain employs TRBV4-2 and TRBJ2-7, with D possibly TRBD2 on 5 matching bases. V was clipped by 1 base and J by 1 base, with 8 bases between them. CDR1 and CDR2 from the germline V gene are LGHNA and YNFKEQ. This CDR3 region has 14 residues. The chain's CDR3 is CASSQAEGSYEQYF. DNA for the CDR3: TGTGCCAGCAGCCAAGCAGAGGGTTCCTACGAGCAGTACTTC.

The chain couples TRBV2 to TRBJ1-5; D is perhaps TRBD1 (5 bases). The CDR3 contains 14 residues. In germline, CDR1 is SNHLY, CDR2 FYNNEI. V was clipped by 0 bases and J by 7 bases, with 10 bases between them. The chain's CDR3 is CASSEAQQGQPQHF. The DNA for the CDR3 is TGTGCCAGCAGTGAAGCGCAGCAGGGACAGCCCCAGCATTTT.

This clone was seen once. The J gene is TRBJ1-2, the V gene TRBV12-3 or TRBV12-4, with D possibly being TRBD1 (5 bases). V was shortened by 4 bases and J by 5 bases, with 11 bases between the two germline ends. The CDR3 contains 13 residues. CDR3 region: CASSSTGGYGYTF. The CDR3 nucleotides are TGTGCCAGCAGTTCTACAGGAGGGTATGGCTACACCTTC.

The rearrangement uses TRBV5-4 and TRBJ1-3; D is perhaps TRBD1 (5 bases). With 0 bases removed from V and 0 bases from J, the gap between germline ends came to 16 bases. The germline gives CDR1 SGHNT, CDR2 YYREEE (reference sequence). CDR3 length equals 18 residues. In nucleotides, the CDR3 is TGTGCCAGCAGCTTGGATTCGGGACTCCCGATCTCTGGAAACACCATATATTTT. It codes for CASSLDSGLPISGNTIYF.

This chain uses TRBV15 with TRBJ2-7; 7 bases match TRBD1. The CDR3 has 13 residues. Germline V gives CDR1 LNHNV, CDR2 YYDKDF (reference sequence). Trimming at V came to 5 bases and at J to 2 bases, leaving 3 bases not matched to a gene. The CDR3, as DNA: TGTGCCACCAGCCGGGACAGACCCTACGAGCAGTACTTC. Protein: CATSRDRPYEQYF.

The chain has TRBV5-4 and TRBJ1-2, with 10 bases matching TRBD1. Germline V gives CDR1 SGHNT, CDR2 YYREEE (reference sequence). The CDR3 has 15 residues. The V segment lost 0 bases and the J segment 3 bases; nucleotides outside the gene matches: 2. The CDR3 loop reads CASSLGDRGHYGYTF. The CDR3 region has the DNA TGTGCCAGCAGCTTGGGGGACAGGGGCCACTATGGCTACACCTTC.

This chain uses TRBV11-3 with TRBJ2-7; no clear D gene. The germline CDR1 and CDR2 sequences are SGHNT and YENEEA. Trimming removed 1 base at V and 3 bases at J, with 7 bases between. The CDR3 has 13 residues. CDR3: CASSLVPFYEQYF. DNA for the CDR3: TGTGCCAGCAGCTTAGTTCCCTTCTACGAGCAGTACTTC.

This sequence joins TRBV5-5 and TRBJ2-7; a weak D match, TRBD1 (6 bases). The CDR3 spans 17 residues. Per germline, CDR1 SGHKS and CDR2 YYEKEE (reference sequence). Trimming left V 0 bases short and J 3 bases short, with 19 bases between. CDR3 in amino acids: CASSLALLMDSNYEQYF. The CDR3 DNA reads TGTGCCAGCAGCTTGGCGCTGCTAATGGACAGTAACTACGAGCAGTACTTC.

The V and J genes are TRBV9 and TRBJ2-1, with 9 positions matching TRBD2. The trim removed 2 bases at V and 4 bases at J, leaving 4 bases unmatched. The CDR3 extends over 15 amino acids. Germline CDR1 SGDLS, CDR2 YYNGEE. The CDR3 here is CASSVLAGSYNEQFF. The CDR3 region has the DNA TGTGCCAGCAGCGTCCTAGCGGGAAGTTACAATGAGCAGTTCTTC.

The chain recombines TRBV12-3 or TRBV12-4 with TRBJ1-2; the D is unclear. There are 13 residues in the CDR3. The V end lost 2 bases, the J end lost 2 bases, and 6 bases lay between the germline ends. This chain's CDR3 is CASSLTVNYGYTF. CDR3 DNA: TGTGCCAGCAGTTTAACAGTCAACTATGGCTACACCTTC.

This chain uses TRBV12-5 with TRBJ2-7; D perhaps matches TRBD1 (6 bases). Per germline, CDR1 LGHNT and CDR2 FRNRAP. Trimming pared 3 bases from V and 4 bases from J, leaving 22 bases between. The CDR3 spans 17 residues. Written as DNA, the CDR3 is TGTGCTAGTGGTTTTTCGTGGACAGACCTAGGGGCGTACGAGCAGTACTTC. Translation: CASGFSWTDLGAYEQYF. Together with reference TRBV12-5 and TRBJ2-7, the CDR3 gives the full variable domain: DARVTQTPRHKVTEMGQEVTMRCQPILGHNTVFWYRQTMMQGLELLAYFRNRAPLDDSGMPKDRFSAEMPDATLATLKIQPSEPRDSAVYFCASGFSWTDLGAYEQYFGPGTRLTVT.

This clone was counted a few times. CDR3 DNA sequence: TGTGCCAGCAGTGATCTTCCCCAGACTGAAGCTTTCTTT. This translates into CASSDLPQTEAFF. The chain is built from TRBV25-1 and TRBJ1-1, with D hard to call. V lost 3 bases, J lost 5 bases, and 10 bases lay in between. Per the germline V gene, CDR1 is MGHDK and CDR2 is SYGVNS. The CDR3 is 13 amino acids.

The chain combines TRBV28 with TRBJ2-7; possible D gene TRBD2, 5 bases. There are 15 residues in the CDR3. The germline gives CDR1 MDHEN, CDR2 SYDVKM. V lost 8 bases to trimming and J lost 3 bases, with 20 bases between them. The CDR3 bases are TGTGCCAGCCGTAACTTAGCGACTGCCAGCTACGAGCAGTACTTC. Translated, it gives CASRNLATASYEQYF.

The genes are TRBV5-4 and TRBJ1-6, with D hard to call. V shed 4 bases and J shed 10 bases, with 18 bases lying between them. Germline V gene lookup returns CDR1 SGHNT and CDR2 YYREEE (reference sequence). The CDR3 consists of 15 residues. The CDR3 DNA reads as TGTGCCAGCAGCCCCGGGCCTAACGAGGGCTCACCCCTCCACTTT. It specifies CASSPGPNEGSPLHF.

The rearrangement uses TRBV6-5 and TRBJ1-2; D is uncertain. The CDR3 runs to 13 residues. Trimming removed 6 bases from V and 3 bases from J, with 11 bases in between. From germline, CDR1 is MNHEY and CDR2 SVGAGI. CDR3 amino acids: CASRVNSDYGYTF. For the CDR3, the DNA is TGTGCCAGCAGAGTGAACTCGGACTATGGCTACACCTTC.

The chain uses TRBV30 and TRBJ1-6; possible D gene TRBD1, 6 bases. The V gene's germline CDR1 is GTSNPN and CDR2 SVGIG (reference sequence). Trimming stripped 0 bases from V and 7 bases from J, with 16 bases between. The CDR3 sequence is 16 residues long. The CDR3 loop is CAWSVRSGGLNSPLHF. The CDR3 DNA follows: TGTGCCTGGAGTGTACGCTCGGGGGGCCTGAATTCACCCCTCCACTTT.

This chain joins TRBV19 and TRBJ2-3; 10 nucleotides align to TRBD1. Germline lookup yields CDR1 LNHDA and CDR2 SQIVND (reference sequence). V was pared by 7 bases and J by 5 bases, with 12 bases of the junction left unmatched. The CDR3 totals 16 residues. CDR3 loop: CASTLSGTGERDTQYF. DNA for the CDR3: TGTGCCAGTACCCTTTCGGGGACAGGGGAAAGAGATACGCAGTATTTT.

The rearrangement links TRBV28 to TRBJ1-2; D unresolved. The germline V and J ends were trimmed by 4 bases and 2 bases, with 11 bases remaining between them. CDR1 is MDHEN, CDR2 SYDVKM, per germline. This CDR3 region has 14 residues. CDR3 bases: TGTGCCAGCAGTTCACAGATATCAAACTATGGCTACACCTTC. Residues: CASSSQISNYGYTF.

The V gene is TRBV27, the J gene TRBJ2-1, with 8 nucleotides matching TRBD1. Germline CDR1 MNHEY, CDR2 SMNVEV (reference sequence). The trim removed 1 base at V and 9 bases at J, leaving 8 bases unmatched. The CDR3 sequence is 15 residues long. The CDR3 region has the DNA TGTGCCAGCAGTTTATACGACAGGGGCCAGGGTGAGCAGTTCTTC. Protein product: CASSLYDRGQGEQFF.

The chain recombines TRBV9 with TRBJ1-2, with no clear D. The V gene's germline CDR1 is SGDLS and CDR2 YYNGEE. V lost 4 bases to trimming and J lost 2 bases, with 9 bases between them. This CDR3 is built from 13 residues. The chain's CDR3 is CASSYMTNYGYTF. The CDR3 coding sequence is TGTGCCAGCAGCTACATGACAAACTATGGCTACACCTTC.

The chain is built from TRBV7-2 and TRBJ1-2; a possible D gene is TRBD1 (6 bases). This CDR3 region has 15 residues. The germline CDR1 and CDR2 sequences are SGHTA and FQGNSA. Trimming shortened V by 2 bases and J by 4 bases, and 14 bases separated the two germline ends. In DNA form, the CDR3 reads TGTGCCAGCAGCTTATACAGGGACCTCACCTATGGCTACACCTTC. Translated, it gives CASSLYRDLTYGYTF.

The chain uses TRBV3-1 (or the pseudogene TRBV3-2) and TRBJ1-2, with 9 bases matching TRBD1. This CDR3 region has 16 residues. V lost 2 bases, J lost 2 bases, and 6 bases stayed unmatched. Germline V CDR1 and CDR2: LGHDT, YNNKEL (reference sequence). The CDR3 coding sequence is TGTGCCAGCAGCCAACCCGGGACAGGGATCAACTATGGCTACACCTTC. It codes for CASSQPGTGINYGYTF.

This chain connects TRBV4-1 to TRBJ2-1, with D possibly TRBD2 on 5 matching bases. Trimming pared 1 base from V and 1 base from J, leaving 8 bases between. This CDR3 has 15 residues. Germline V CDR1 and CDR2: MGHRA, YSYEKL. This chain's CDR3 is CASSQAEGSYNEQFF. CDR3 nucleotide sequence: TGCGCCAGCAGCCAAGCAGAGGGTTCCTACAATGAGCAGTTCTTC.

The V gene is TRBV4-2, the J gene TRBJ2-1; TRBD2 matches 10 bases. The junction had 13 bases not matched to a gene; V was cut back by 1 base and J by 4 bases. The CDR3 runs 19 residues. Germline CDR1 and CDR2: LGHNA and YNFKEQ. CDR3 region: CASSQAIYPPTSGYNEQFF. CDR3 sequence (DNA): TGTGCCAGCAGCCAAGCAATTTACCCTCCGACTAGCGGGTACAATGAGCAGTTCTTC.

The chain links TRBV5-4 to TRBJ2-7, with 15 bases fitting TRBD2. V gave up 4 bases and J gave up 1 base; unmatched junction bases: 6. Germline CDR1 and CDR2: SGHNT and YYREEE (reference sequence). This CDR3 spans 17 amino acids. The CDR3 sequence: CASSKGLAGGGSYEQYF. Written as DNA, the CDR3 is TGTGCCAGCAGCAAAGGACTAGCGGGAGGGGGTTCCTACGAGCAGTACTTC.

A remark on this clone: The sample has other DNA sequences that encode this CDR3 too. The chain links TRBV28 to TRBJ2-7; maybe TRBD2 (6 bases). Trimming took off 8 bases at V and 0 bases at J, with 8 bases between the two ends. The germline V gene has CDR1 MDHEN and CDR2 SYDVKM. The CDR3 totals 12 residues. The DNA for the CDR3 is TGTGCCAGCCGGGACTTCTCCTACGAGCAGTACTTC. Residues: CASRDFSYEQYF.

V and J are TRBV2 and TRBJ2-7; the D gene is possibly TRBD2 (5 bases). The CDR3 loop spans 13 amino acids. The germline V and J ends were trimmed by 5 bases and 4 bases, with 12 bases remaining between them. Germline CDR1 reads SNHLY; CDR2 reads FYNNEI. In DNA form, the CDR3 reads TGTGCCAGCAGTTCAGAGGGCCCGTACGAGCAGTACTTC. It translates to CASSSEGPYEQYF.

CDR3 in amino acids: CASSFYGLAGGSTDTQYF. The DNA for the CDR3 is TGTGCCAGCAGTTTTTATGGGCTAGCGGGGGGGAGCACAGATACGCAGTATTTT. The V and J genes are TRBV28 and TRBJ2-3, with TRBD2 matching 12 bases. J lost 0 bases, V lost 3 bases, and 7 bases had no gene match. The CDR3 has 18 amino acids. From germline, CDR1 is MDHEN and CDR2 SYDVKM.